This is a list of T cell receptor beta chains from one sample in a study of blood T cell repertoires in COVID-19. TCRdb keeps only in-frame clones here, not all; method: immunoSEQ multiplex PCR. The sample records approximately 150,000 clones, over 75% being singletons. Source material: peripheral blood. These receptors were obtained from a human donor in a cohort sampled during active COVID-19. Each CDR3 is given with its conserved first and last residue. Each record gives: D gene, V gene, J gene, CDR3 DNA, CDR3 protein. The D gene is left open where the match is weak.

>.|TRBV6-5|TRBJ2-1
TGTGCCAGCAGTTACTCCGGCAGGGGCCGTAACAATGAGCAGTTCTTC
CASSYSGRGRNNEQFF
>.|TRBV19|TRBJ2-5
TGTGCCAGTAGTATTGGAGCGGAGACCCAGTACTTC
CASSIGAETQYF
>.|TRBV11-2|TRBJ2-1
TGTGCCAGCAGCTTAGGGCCTTACAATGAGCAGTTCTTC
CASSLGPYNEQFF
>TRBD2|TRBV18|TRBJ2-1
TGTGCCAGCTCACCAAATGACGGGAGGAATGAGCAGTTCTTC
CASSPNDGRNEQFF
>.|TRBV18|TRBJ2-5
TGTGCCAGCTCGCCGACAGGAGAAGAGACCCAGTACTTC
CASSPTGEETQYF
>.|TRBV5-5|TRBJ1-2
TGTGCCAGCAGCCAGGGTTCTGGCTATGGCTACACCTTC
CASSQGSGYGYTF
>TRBD1|TRBV5-1|TRBJ1-1
TGCGCCAGCCGACAGGGGAGGATGCTAGGCACTGAAGCTTTCTTT
CASRQGRMLGTEAFF
>TRBD2|TRBV5-1|TRBJ2-1
TGCGCCAGCAGCAGTATAGCGGGATTGAAGAATGAGCAGTTCTTC
CASSSIAGLKNEQFF
>.|TRBV21-1|TRBJ2-1
TGTGCCAGCAGCAAATTGCGGAAAGCGGGCCTTTACAATGAGCAGTTCTTC
CASSKLRKAGLYNEQFF
>.|TRBV6-6|TRBJ2-3
TGTGCCACAGAACTGCCTGGCGGGAAACAAGATACGCAGTATTTT
CATELPGGKQDTQYF